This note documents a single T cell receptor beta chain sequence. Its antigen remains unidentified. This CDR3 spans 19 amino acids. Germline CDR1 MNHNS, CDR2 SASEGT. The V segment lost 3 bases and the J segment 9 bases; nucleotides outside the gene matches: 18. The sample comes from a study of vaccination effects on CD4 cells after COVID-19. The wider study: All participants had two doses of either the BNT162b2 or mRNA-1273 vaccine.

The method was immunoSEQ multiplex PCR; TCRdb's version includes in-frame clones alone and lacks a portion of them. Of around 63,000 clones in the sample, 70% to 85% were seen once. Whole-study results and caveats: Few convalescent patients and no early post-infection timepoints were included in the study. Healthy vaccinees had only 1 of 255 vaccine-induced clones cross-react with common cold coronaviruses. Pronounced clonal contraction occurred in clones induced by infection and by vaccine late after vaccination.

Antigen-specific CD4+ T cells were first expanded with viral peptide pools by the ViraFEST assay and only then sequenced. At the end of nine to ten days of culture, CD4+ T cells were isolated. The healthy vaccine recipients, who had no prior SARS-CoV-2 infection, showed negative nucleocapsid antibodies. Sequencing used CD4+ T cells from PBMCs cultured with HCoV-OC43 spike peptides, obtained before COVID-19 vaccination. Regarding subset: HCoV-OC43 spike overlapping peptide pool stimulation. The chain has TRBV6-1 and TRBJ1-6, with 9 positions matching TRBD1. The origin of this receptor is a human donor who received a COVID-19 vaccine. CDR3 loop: CASSEFGTGFNSVGSPLHF. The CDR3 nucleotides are TGTGCCAGCAGTGAGTTCGGGACAGGGTTTAATAGTGTTGGTTCACCCCTCCACTTT.